The 27 T cell receptor beta chains given below trace back to one sample, sequenced in a study of blood T cell repertoires in COVID-19. Sequencing used immunoSEQ multiplex PCR; TCRdb keeps in-frame clones, though not all of them. The repertoire has 40,000 to 45,000 clones, approximately 90% of them found once; the top ten carry around 12%. Sample: peripheral blood. These receptors were obtained from a human donor in a cohort sampled during active COVID-19.

Concerning this clone itself: The junction departs from the called germline gene at one end, perhaps through a read error. V and J are TRBV19 and TRBJ2-7; weak D call: TRBD1 (5 bases). The germline V gene encodes CDR1 LNHDA and CDR2 SQIVND (reference sequence). The CDR3 loop spans 15 amino acids. Here the CDR3 reads CASSIGAGYQYEQYF. For the CDR3, the DNA is TGTGCCAGTAGCATAGGCGCAGGGTATCAGTACGAGCAGTACTTC.

The chain joins TRBV13 to TRBJ2-3, with 8 nucleotides matching TRBD2. J was trimmed by 2 bases and V by 5 bases; bases with no gene match: 9. Germline lookup yields CDR1 PRHDT and CDR2 FYEKMQ (reference sequence). The CDR3 covers 16 residues. CDR3 protein: CASSQVAGKDTDTQYF. CDR3 nucleotide sequence: TGTGCCAGCAGCCAAGTAGCGGGAAAGGACACAGATACGCAGTATTTT.

This rearrangement joins TRBV4-1 to TRBJ2-5; tentatively, D is TRBD2 (6 bases). There are 13 residues in the CDR3. With 4 bases removed from V and 5 bases from J, the gap between germline ends came to 11 bases. The germline V gene encodes CDR1 MGHRA and CDR2 YSYEKL. This CDR3 reads CASSLGLLETQYF. CDR3 coding DNA: TGCGCCAGCAGCCTGGGACTTTTGGAGACCCAGTACTTC.

The V call is TRBV6-6, the J call TRBJ2-7, with 12 bases matching TRBD2. Germline loops: CDR1 MNHNY, CDR2 SVGAGI (reference sequence). The CDR3 has 14 residues. V lost 8 bases to trimming and J lost 4 bases; unmatched junction nucleotides: 6. The CDR3 here is CASQLAGGGYEQYF. As DNA, the CDR3 is TGTGCCAGCCAACTAGCGGGAGGAGGGTACGAGCAGTACTTC.

The chain uses TRBV7-2 and TRBJ2-3, with D possibly TRBD1 on 6 matching bases. Trimming shortened V by 7 bases and J by 2 bases, and 19 bases separated the two germline ends. Germline CDR1 is SGHTA and CDR2 is FQGNSA. The CDR3 has 16 amino acids. CDR3 sequence (DNA): TGTGCCAGCACCAAGACGCGGCAGGGGACCACAGATACGCAGTATTTT. Protein: CASTKTRQGTTDTQYF.

V is TRBV7-2 and J is TRBJ1-5; D may be TRBD1 (5 bases). From germline, CDR1 is SGHTA and CDR2 FQGNSA. V lost 5 bases and J 12 bases, leaving 17 bases between the germline ends. This CDR3 is built from 13 residues. The CDR3 nucleotides read TGTGCCAGCAGCCGCCAACGTGGGGACTTCCAGCATTTT. Translating it yields CASSRQRGDFQHF.

This clone has only a few counts. The V and J genes are TRBV7-3 and TRBJ2-1, with TRBD2 as a possible D gene (5 bases). The length of the CDR3 is 14 residues. Germline V gene sequence: CDR1 SGHTA, CDR2 FQGTGA. With 2 bases removed from V and 6 bases from J, the gap between germline ends came to 11 bases. The CDR3 DNA is TGTGCCAGCAGCTTATTACCGGGATCCAATGAGCAGTTCTTC. Amino acid sequence: CASSLLPGSNEQFF.

The chain joins TRBV10-3 to TRBJ2-5; 7 positions match TRBD1. J lost 4 bases, V lost 3 bases, and 5 bases had no gene match. The V gene's germline CDR1 is ENHRY and CDR2 SYGVKD. This CDR3 has 14 residues. The CDR3 reads CAISDRGFGETQYF. For the CDR3, the DNA is TGTGCCATCAGTGACAGGGGGTTCGGAGAGACCCAGTACTTC.

The chain couples TRBV10-3 to TRBJ2-3, with TRBD2 matching over 8 bases. The ends lost 4 bases at V and 2 bases at J; junction bases unmatched: 17. The length of the CDR3 is 19 residues. Looked up from germline, CDR1 is ENHRY and CDR2 is SYGVKD. CDR3 sequence: CAISARTYWRGATTDTQYF. DNA for the CDR3: TGTGCCATCAGTGCTCGAACATACTGGCGGGGGGCTACCACAGATACGCAGTATTTT.

This chain links TRBV7-2 with TRBJ1-1; no clear D. The CDR3 runs 13 residues. The germline gives CDR1 SGHTA, CDR2 FQGNSA. With 8 bases removed from V and 1 base from J, the gap between germline ends came to 11 bases. CDR3: CASVEQSNTEAFF. CDR3 nucleotide sequence: TGTGCCAGCGTGGAACAGTCGAACACTGAAGCTTTCTTT.

The genes are TRBV19 and TRBJ2-1; 11 bases match TRBD2. The CDR3 consists of 15 residues. Germline V CDR1 and CDR2: LNHDA, SQIVND (reference sequence). After removal of 8 bases from V and 4 bases from J, the junction contained 7 bases not matched to a gene. CDR3 DNA sequence: TGTGCCAGTGGGGGGACTAGCGGCTCTTACAATGAGCAGTTCTTC. Protein sequence: CASGGTSGSYNEQFF.

This clone was observed once. The chain recombines TRBV2 with TRBJ2-2; possibly TRBD2 for D (6 bases). Trimming left V 5 bases short and J 5 bases short, with 9 bases between. The germline V gene has CDR1 SNHLY and CDR2 FYNNEI. CDR3 length: 13 residues. CDR3 sequence reads: CASSLGGTGELFF. The CDR3 bases are TGTGCCAGCAGTCTGGGGGGTACCGGGGAGCTGTTTTTT.

The chain combines TRBV10-3 with TRBJ2-7; 10 nucleotides align to TRBD1. J was trimmed by 7 bases and V by 2 bases; bases with no gene match: 11. The CDR3 extends over 16 amino acids. Germline CDR1 and CDR2: ENHRY and SYGVKD. The DNA for the CDR3 is TGTGCCATCAGTGAGGCACCGGGACAGGGGACGAGTGAGCAGTACTTC. Its protein is CAISEAPGQGTSEQYF.

The chain combines TRBV4-1 with TRBJ2-2; unclear D gene. Trimming pared 3 bases from V and 7 bases from J, leaving 9 bases between. The germline gives CDR1 MGHRA, CDR2 YSYEKL. CDR3 length: 13 amino acids. The CDR3 here is CASSQQKNGELFF. The DNA of the CDR3 is TGCGCCAGCAGCCAGCAGAAAAACGGGGAGCTGTTTTTT.

J is TRBJ2-2 and V is TRBV4-1; TRBD1 matches at 8 bases. The CDR3 is made up of 17 amino acids. Germline lookup yields CDR1 MGHRA and CDR2 YSYEKL. V trimming: 0 bases; J trimming: 6 bases; junction bases outside the gene matches: 9. The CDR3 region is CASSQDSKGQVSGELFF. CDR3 DNA: TGCGCCAGCAGCCAAGATTCAAAGGGACAGGTCTCCGGGGAGCTGTTTTTT.

The V gene is TRBV19, the J gene TRBJ2-3; tentatively, D is TRBD2 (6 bases). The germline V and J ends were trimmed by 10 bases and 1 base, with 21 bases remaining between them. Germline V gives CDR1 LNHDA, CDR2 SQIVND (reference sequence). The CDR3 is 16 residues long. CDR3 nucleotides: TGTGCCACCCTACTCCGTGCCGGGACTGGCACAGATACGCAGTATTTT. Protein product: CATLLRAGTGTDTQYF.

The rearrangement uses TRBV7-2 and TRBJ1-2; 8 bases agree with TRBD1. V dropped 5 bases and J dropped 4; count of bases not matched to a gene: 6. The CDR3 is made up of 14 amino acids. Looked up from germline, CDR1 is SGHTA and CDR2 is FQGNSA. CDR3 sequence: CASSDPDRVYGYTF. CDR3 in DNA: TGTGCCAGCAGCGACCCGGACAGGGTCTATGGCTACACCTTC.

This chain joins TRBV10-3 and TRBJ2-2; 9 bases fit TRBD2. Germline CDR1 is ENHRY and CDR2 is SYGVKD. The ends lost 8 bases at V and 4 bases at J; junction bases unmatched: 2. The CDR3 is made up of 13 amino acids. The CDR3 DNA is TGTGCCATCGGGCGGGGGGGCACCGGGGAGCTGTTTTTT. Translated, it gives CAIGRGGTGELFF.

This chain joins TRBV9 and TRBJ1-2, with a weak D call TRBD1 (5 bases). The CDR3 is made up of 13 amino acids. In germline, CDR1 is SGDLS, CDR2 YYNGEE. V gave up 4 bases and J gave up 4 bases, with 11 bases separating them. The CDR3 nucleotides read TGTGCCAGCAGCCCCCAGGGTGCCTATGGCTACACCTTC. Translation: CASSPQGAYGYTF.

The chain links TRBV5-1 to TRBJ2-3; 8 bases are shared with TRBD1. This CDR3 region has 15 residues. With V trimmed by 0 bases and J by 2 bases, 2 bases remained unmatched. Germline lookup yields CDR1 SGHRS and CDR2 YFSETQ. In DNA, the CDR3 is TGCGCCAGCAGCTTGGGACAGGGGTCCACAGATACGCAGTATTTT. Encoded protein: CASSLGQGSTDTQYF.

J is TRBJ2-3 and V is TRBV9; possibly TRBD1 for D (6 bases). V lost 4 bases to trimming and J lost 1 base, with 16 bases between them. The CDR3 has 16 amino acids. CDR1 is SGDLS and CDR2 is YYNGEE in the germline V gene. Here the CDR3 reads CASSPDVGAGTDTQYF. The DNA of the CDR3 is TGTGCCAGCAGCCCAGACGTGGGGGCTGGCACAGATACGCAGTATTTT.

J is TRBJ1-1 and V is TRBV18; D not certain. Trimming shortened V by 3 bases and J by 4 bases, and 15 bases separated the two germline ends. The length of the CDR3 is 15 residues. Germline V gene sequence: CDR1 KGHSH, CDR2 LQKENI. CDR3 sequence: CASSPSTGLVTEAFF. DNA of the CDR3: TGTGCCAGCTCACCTTCGACGGGTCTTGTCACTGAAGCTTTCTTT.

This chain uses TRBV3-1 (or the pseudogene TRBV3-2) with TRBJ1-1, with 7 bases fitting TRBD1. This CDR3 region has 15 residues. CDR1 is LGHDT, CDR2 YNNKEL, per germline (reference sequence). The junction had 9 bases not matched to a gene; V was cut back by 7 bases and J by 1 base. CDR3 DNA sequence: TGTGCCAGCACCCGAGGGGGCGTCGCGAACACTGAAGCTTTCTTT. It yields the protein CASTRGGVANTEAFF.

The chain employs TRBV6-2 or TRBV6-3 and TRBJ2-1, with 7 bases aligning to TRBD2. This CDR3 region has 17 residues. CDR1 and CDR2 from the germline V gene are MNHEY and SVGEGT. The V and J ends lost 5 bases and 5 bases, in that order; junction bases with no gene match: 15. CDR3 residues: CASSTSGGLMGNNEQFF. CDR3 bases: TGTGCCAGCAGTACCTCGGGGGGTCTGATGGGTAACAATGAGCAGTTCTTC.

CDR3 sequence reads: CASSPRRGPQETQYF. The CDR3 coding sequence is TGTGCCAGCAGCCCACGGCGGGGGCCTCAAGAGACCCAGTACTTC. This chain joins TRBV7-2 and TRBJ2-5; tentatively, D is TRBD2 (7 bases). Germline lookup yields CDR1 SGHTA and CDR2 FQGNSA. The germline V and J ends were trimmed by 5 bases and 2 bases, with 15 bases remaining between them. CDR3 length: 15 amino acids.

This chain uses TRBV19 with TRBJ1-5, with D maybe TRBD1 (5 bases). The V and J ends lost 5 bases and 5 bases respectively, with 7 bases between them. CDR1 is LNHDA, CDR2 SQIVND, per germline (reference sequence). The CDR3 has 12 residues. The CDR3, as DNA: TGTGCCAGTAGTTTCAGGGATCAGCCCCAGCATTTT. Its protein product is CASSFRDQPQHF.

The V gene is TRBV12-5, the J gene TRBJ1-1, with D possibly TRBD1 on 5 matching bases. Germline V gene sequence: CDR1 LGHNT, CDR2 FRNRAP. Deletions cut 5 bases from V and 9 bases from J, with 13 bases between. CDR3 length: 12 amino acids. The CDR3 protein is CASGPHRQQAFF. CDR3 DNA: TGTGCTAGTGGTCCCCATAGACAGCAAGCTTTCTTT.